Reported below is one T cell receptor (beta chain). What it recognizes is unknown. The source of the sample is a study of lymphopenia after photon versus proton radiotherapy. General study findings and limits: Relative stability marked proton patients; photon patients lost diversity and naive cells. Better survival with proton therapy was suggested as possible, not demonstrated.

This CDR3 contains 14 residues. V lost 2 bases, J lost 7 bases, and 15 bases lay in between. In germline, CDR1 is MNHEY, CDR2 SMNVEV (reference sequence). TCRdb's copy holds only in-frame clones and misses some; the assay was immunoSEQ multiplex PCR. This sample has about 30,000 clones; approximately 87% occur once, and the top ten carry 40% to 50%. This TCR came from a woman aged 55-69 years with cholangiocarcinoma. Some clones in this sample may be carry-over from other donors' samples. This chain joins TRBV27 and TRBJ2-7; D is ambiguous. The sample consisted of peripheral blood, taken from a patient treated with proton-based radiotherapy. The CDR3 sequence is CASSLPGRLGEQYF. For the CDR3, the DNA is TGTGCCAGCAGTTTACCCGGGCGTCTCGGGGAGCAGTACTTC.